These 8 T cell receptor beta chains were sequenced from one sample in a study of technical replicates of blood from several donors. Data came from immunoSEQ multiplex PCR; TCRdb stores just in-frame clones and leaves some out. The sample has 65,000 to 95,000 clones, nearly 98% seen once. The sequenced material came from T cells isolated from PBMCs. The receptors shown here come from a human donor in good health.

This chain uses TRBV7-8 with TRBJ2-5; 12 bases map to TRBD2. This CDR3 region has 17 residues. From germline, CDR1 is SGHVS and CDR2 FQNEAQ. Germline trimming cut 1 base from V and 1 base from J; bases unmatched to any gene: 4. CDR3 sequence (DNA): TGTGCCAGCAGCTTAGAAGTGACTAGCGGGGGCCAAGAGACCCAGTACTTC. Translation gives CASSLEVTSGGQETQYF. Filled out from reference TRBV7-8 and TRBJ2-5, the complete variable domain reads GAGVSQSPRYKVAKRGQDVALRCDPISGHVSLFWYQQALGQGPEFLTYFQNEAQLDKSGLPSDRFFAERPEGSVSTLKIQRTQQEDSAVYLCASSLEVTSGGQETQYFGPGTRLLVL.

V gene TRBV25-1 combines with J gene TRBJ2-7; TRBD1 matches at 7 bases. The CDR3 is 14 amino acids. J lost 2 bases, V lost 4 bases, and 5 bases had no gene match. CDR1 and CDR2 (germline): MGHDK, SYGVNS. CDR3 in DNA: TGTGCCAGCAGTGGAGGGGGCAGACCCTACGAGCAGTACTTC. This sequence encodes CASSGGGRPYEQYF.

The chain is built from TRBV5-1 and TRBJ2-2; 9 bases are a match to TRBD2. This CDR3 is 16 amino acids long. Trimming removed 4 bases from V and 3 bases from J; junction bases left unmatched: 7. Germline loops: CDR1 SGHRS, CDR2 YFSETQ. The CDR3 sequence is CASSPFAGGDTGELFF. The CDR3 DNA reads TGCGCCAGCAGCCCATTTGCGGGAGGGGACACCGGGGAGCTGTTTTTT. Drawing the rest from reference TRBV5-1 and TRBJ2-2, the complete variable domain is KAGVTQTPRYLIKTRGQQVTLSCSPISGHRSVSWYQQTPGQGLQFLFEYFSETQRNKGNFPGRFSGRQFSNSRSEMNVSTLELGDSALYLCASSPFAGGDTGELFFGEGSRLTVL.

The V gene is TRBV7-9, the J gene TRBJ2-7; D is perhaps TRBD1 (6 bases). V was clipped by 1 base and J by 2 bases, with 21 bases between them. The CDR3 has 18 amino acids. Germline V gene sequence: CDR1 SEHNR, CDR2 FQNEAQ (reference sequence). CDR3 loop: CASSLGWVEQGRTYEQYF. The CDR3 region has the DNA TGTGCCAGCAGCTTAGGGTGGGTGGAACAGGGCAGGACCTACGAGCAGTACTTC.

V and J are TRBV28 and TRBJ1-6; the D gene is possibly TRBD1 (5 bases). Trimming stripped 6 bases from V and 13 bases from J, with 13 bases between. Germline-derived CDR1 and CDR2 are MDHEN and SYDVKM. CDR3 length: 12 amino acids. The CDR3 region has the DNA TGTGCCAGCAGGCCTGAAAACAGGCCCCTCCACTTT. As protein: CASRPENRPLHF.

This rearrangement joins TRBV5-1 to TRBJ2-1; 7 bases align to TRBD2. Per germline, CDR1 SGHRS and CDR2 YFSETQ. V was clipped by 0 bases and J by 8 bases; unmatched bases: 8. The CDR3 has 15 residues. CDR3 sequence reads: CASSLAGLSRHEQFF. The CDR3 DNA reads as TGCGCCAGCAGCTTGGCGGGACTAAGTAGGCATGAGCAGTTCTTC.

The CDR3 here is CAISETSGSWGNEQFF. The DNA for the CDR3 is TGTGCCATCAGTGAGACTAGCGGAAGCTGGGGGAATGAGCAGTTCTTC. The V call is TRBV10-3, the J call TRBJ2-1, with 8 nucleotides matching TRBD2. The CDR3 runs to 16 residues. The trim removed 2 bases at V and 7 bases at J, leaving 10 bases unmatched. Germline V lookup: CDR1 ENHRY, CDR2 SYGVKD.

This chain connects TRBV7-9 to TRBJ2-3; 10 bases line up with TRBD2. Germline V CDR1 and CDR2: SEHNR, FQNEAQ (reference sequence). J gave up 6 bases and V 5 bases, and 8 bases lay outside the gene matches. This CDR3 comprises 15 residues. CDR3 amino acids: CASSRSSGGRDTQYF. CDR3 coding DNA: TGTGCCAGCAGCCGATCTAGCGGGGGCAGGGATACGCAGTATTTT.